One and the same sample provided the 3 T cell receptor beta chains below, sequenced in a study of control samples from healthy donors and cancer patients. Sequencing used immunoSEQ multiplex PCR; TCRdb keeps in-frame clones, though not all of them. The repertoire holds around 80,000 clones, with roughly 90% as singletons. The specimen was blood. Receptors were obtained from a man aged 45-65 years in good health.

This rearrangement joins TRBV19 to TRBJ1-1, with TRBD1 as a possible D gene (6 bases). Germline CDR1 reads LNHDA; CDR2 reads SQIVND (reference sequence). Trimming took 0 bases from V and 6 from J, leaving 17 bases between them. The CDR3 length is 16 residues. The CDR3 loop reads CASSIDGGIGGPEAFF. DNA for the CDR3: TGTGCCAGTAGTATAGATGGTGGGATTGGGGGCCCTGAAGCTTTCTTT.

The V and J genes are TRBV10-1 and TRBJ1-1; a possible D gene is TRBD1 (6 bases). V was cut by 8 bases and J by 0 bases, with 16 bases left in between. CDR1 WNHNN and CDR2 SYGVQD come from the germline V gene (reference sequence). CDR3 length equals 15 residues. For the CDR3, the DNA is TGCGCCAGCCTTCACCGGGGGGCCATGAACACTGAAGCTTTCTTT. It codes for CASLHRGAMNTEAFF.

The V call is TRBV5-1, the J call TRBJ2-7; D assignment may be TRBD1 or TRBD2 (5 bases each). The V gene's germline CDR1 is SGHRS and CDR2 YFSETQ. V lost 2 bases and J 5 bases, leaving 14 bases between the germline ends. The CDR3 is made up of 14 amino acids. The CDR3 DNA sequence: TGCGCCAGCAGCTTTACCGGGACGGTAAACGAGCAGTACTTC. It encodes CASSFTGTVNEQYF.